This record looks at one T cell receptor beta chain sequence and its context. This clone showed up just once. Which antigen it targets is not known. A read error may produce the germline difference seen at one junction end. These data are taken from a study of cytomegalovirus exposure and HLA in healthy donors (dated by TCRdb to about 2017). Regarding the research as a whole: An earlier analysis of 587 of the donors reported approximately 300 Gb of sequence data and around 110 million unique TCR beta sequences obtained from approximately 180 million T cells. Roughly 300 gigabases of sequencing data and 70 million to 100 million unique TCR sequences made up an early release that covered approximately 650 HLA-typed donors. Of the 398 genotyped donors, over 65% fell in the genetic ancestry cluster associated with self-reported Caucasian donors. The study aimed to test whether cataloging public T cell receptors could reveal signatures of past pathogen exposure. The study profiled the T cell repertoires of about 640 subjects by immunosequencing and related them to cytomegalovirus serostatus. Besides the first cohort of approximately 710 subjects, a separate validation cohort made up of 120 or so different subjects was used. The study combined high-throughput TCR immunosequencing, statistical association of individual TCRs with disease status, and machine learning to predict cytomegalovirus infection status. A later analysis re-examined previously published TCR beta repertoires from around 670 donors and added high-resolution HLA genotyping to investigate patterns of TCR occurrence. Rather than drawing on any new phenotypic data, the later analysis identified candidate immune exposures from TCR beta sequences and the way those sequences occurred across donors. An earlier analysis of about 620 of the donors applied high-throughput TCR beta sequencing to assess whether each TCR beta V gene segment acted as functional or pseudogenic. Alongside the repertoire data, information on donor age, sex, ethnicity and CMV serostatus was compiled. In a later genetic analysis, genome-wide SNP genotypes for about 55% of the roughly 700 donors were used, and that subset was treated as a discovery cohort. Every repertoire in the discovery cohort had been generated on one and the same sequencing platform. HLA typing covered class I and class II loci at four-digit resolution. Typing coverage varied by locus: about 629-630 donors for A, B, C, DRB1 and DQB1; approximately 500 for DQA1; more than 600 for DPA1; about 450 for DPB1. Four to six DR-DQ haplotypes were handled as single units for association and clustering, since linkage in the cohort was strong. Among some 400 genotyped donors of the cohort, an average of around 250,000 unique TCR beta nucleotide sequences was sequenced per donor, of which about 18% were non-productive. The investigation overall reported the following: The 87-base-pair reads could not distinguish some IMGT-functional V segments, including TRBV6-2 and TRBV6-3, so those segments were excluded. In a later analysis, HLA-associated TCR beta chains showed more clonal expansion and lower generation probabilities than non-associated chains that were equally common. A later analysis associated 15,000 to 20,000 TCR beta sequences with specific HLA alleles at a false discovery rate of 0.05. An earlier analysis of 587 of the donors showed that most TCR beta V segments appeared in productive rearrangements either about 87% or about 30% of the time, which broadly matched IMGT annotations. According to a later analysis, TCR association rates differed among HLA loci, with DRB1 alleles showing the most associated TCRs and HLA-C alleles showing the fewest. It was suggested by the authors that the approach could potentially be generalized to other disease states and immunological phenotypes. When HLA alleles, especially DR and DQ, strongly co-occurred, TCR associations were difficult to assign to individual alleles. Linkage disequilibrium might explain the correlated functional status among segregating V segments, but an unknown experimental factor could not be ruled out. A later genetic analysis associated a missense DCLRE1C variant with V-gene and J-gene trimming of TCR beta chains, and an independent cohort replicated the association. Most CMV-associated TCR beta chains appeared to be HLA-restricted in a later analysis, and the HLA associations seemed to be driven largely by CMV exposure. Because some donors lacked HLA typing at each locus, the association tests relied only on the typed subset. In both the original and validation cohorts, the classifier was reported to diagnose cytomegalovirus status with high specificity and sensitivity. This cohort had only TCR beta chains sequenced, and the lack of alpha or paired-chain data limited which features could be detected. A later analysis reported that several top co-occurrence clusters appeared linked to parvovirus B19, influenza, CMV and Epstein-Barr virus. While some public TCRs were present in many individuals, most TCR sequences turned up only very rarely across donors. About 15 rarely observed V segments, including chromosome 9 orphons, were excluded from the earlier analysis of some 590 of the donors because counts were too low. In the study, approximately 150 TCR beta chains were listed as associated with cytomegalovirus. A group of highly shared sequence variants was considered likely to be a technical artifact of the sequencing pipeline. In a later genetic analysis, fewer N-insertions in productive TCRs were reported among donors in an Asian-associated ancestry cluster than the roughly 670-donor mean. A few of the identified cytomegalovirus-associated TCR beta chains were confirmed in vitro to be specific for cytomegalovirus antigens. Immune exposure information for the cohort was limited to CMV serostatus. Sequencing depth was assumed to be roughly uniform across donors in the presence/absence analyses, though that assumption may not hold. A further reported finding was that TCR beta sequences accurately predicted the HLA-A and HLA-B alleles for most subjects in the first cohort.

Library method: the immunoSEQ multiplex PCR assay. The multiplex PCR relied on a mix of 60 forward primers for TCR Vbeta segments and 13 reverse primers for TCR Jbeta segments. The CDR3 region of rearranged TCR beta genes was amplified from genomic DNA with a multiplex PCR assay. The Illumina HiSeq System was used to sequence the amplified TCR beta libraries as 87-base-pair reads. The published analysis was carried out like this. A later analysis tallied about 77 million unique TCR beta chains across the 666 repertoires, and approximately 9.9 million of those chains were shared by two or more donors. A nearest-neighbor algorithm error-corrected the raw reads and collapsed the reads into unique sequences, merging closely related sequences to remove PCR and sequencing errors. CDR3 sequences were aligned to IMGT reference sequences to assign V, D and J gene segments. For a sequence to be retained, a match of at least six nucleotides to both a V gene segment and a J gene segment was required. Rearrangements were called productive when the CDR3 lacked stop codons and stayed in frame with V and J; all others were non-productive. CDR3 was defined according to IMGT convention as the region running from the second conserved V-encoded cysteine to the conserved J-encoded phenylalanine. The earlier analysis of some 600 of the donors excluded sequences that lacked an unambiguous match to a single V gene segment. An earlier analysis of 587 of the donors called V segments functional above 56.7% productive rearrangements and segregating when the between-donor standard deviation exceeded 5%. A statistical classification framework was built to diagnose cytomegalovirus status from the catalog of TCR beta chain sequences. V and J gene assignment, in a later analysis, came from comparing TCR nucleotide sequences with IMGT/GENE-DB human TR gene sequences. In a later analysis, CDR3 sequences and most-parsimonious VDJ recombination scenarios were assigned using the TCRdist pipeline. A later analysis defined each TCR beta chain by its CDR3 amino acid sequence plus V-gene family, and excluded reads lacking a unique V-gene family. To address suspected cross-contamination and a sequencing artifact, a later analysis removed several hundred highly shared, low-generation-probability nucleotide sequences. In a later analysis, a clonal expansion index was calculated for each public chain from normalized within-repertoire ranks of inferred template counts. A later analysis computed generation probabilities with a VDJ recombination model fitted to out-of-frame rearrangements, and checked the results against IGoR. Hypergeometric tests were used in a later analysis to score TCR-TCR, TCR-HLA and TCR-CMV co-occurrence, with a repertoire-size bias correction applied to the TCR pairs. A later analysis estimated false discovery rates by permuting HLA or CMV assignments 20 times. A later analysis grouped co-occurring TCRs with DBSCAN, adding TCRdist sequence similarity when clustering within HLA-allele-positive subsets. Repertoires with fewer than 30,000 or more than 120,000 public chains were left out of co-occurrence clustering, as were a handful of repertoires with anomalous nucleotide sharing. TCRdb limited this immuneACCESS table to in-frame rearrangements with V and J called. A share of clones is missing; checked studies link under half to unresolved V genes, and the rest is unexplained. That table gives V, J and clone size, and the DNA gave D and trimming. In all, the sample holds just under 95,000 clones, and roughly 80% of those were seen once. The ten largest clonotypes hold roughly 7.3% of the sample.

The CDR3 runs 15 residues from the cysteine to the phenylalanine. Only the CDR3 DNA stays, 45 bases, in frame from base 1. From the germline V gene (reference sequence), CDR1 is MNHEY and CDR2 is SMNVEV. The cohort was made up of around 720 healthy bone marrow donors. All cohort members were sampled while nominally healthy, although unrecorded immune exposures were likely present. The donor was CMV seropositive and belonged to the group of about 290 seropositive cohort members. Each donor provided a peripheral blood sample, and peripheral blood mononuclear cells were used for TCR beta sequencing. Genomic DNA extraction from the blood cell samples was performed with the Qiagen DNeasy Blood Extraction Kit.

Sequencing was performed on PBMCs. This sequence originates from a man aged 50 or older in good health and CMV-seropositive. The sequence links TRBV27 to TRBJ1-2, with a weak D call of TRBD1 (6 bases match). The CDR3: CASTIAHGTTYGYPF. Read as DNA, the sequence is TGTGCCAGCACCATCGCACACGGGACAACCTATGGCTACCCCTTC.